Given below is one T cell receptor (beta chain) in context. This clone was picked up a small number of times. Its antigen is currently not known. Per-base qualities were not stored, and no clone one base away is much larger. This sample was taken from a study of blood T cell repertoires in COVID-19 (dated by TCRdb to between 2020 and 2021). Notes on the research overall: Collaborator samples came from the United States, Italy and Spain and covered acute and convalescent phases of COVID-19. The repertoires were made available in a free public database intended to serve as a resource for research on the immune response to SARS-CoV-2. Nearly every sample came with metadata listing a de-identified subject ID, COVID-19 status, age in years and sex. The dataset comprised deeply sampled blood TCRbeta repertoires from subjects exposed to, actively infected with, or recovered from COVID-19. HLA class I and class II types, where available, came from metadata supplied by the sample provider rather than from assay-based typing. The prospective study material was composed of cDNA or gDNA derived from T cells, B-cell-depleted T cells, or PBMCs. Samples came from the ongoing ImmuneRACE study (first 160 participants) plus 1,254 subjects from 6 global collaborators.

Broad study findings and their caveats: The quantity of clinical and demographic metadata differed by source and by participant and was supplied without curation.

The immunoSEQ Assay, a bias-controlled multiplex PCR, was used to amplify TCRbeta CDR3 regions from genomic DNA. The paper's processing steps were these. The number of nucleated cells in each sample was estimated by amplification of reference gene primers within the assay. To quantify the absolute abundance of each unique TCRbeta CDR3 rearrangement, sequence reads were collapsed and filtered. For each sample, productive Simpson clonality was calculated as the square root of Simpson's diversity index over productive rearrangements. As stored in TCRdb, this immuneACCESS dataset retains in-frame rearrangements with V and J assigned. A fraction of the clones does not appear; measured against another copy, unresolved V genes explain less than half of the discrepancy, and the remainder lacks a known reason. The V and J calls and the clone size are those of that table, but D and trimming were determined from the DNA. Here the sample has approximately 75,000 clones; roughly 83% occur a single time. Roughly 18% of the sample lies in the top ten.

Each collaborating institution followed its own protocols to collect whole blood in K2EDTA tubes. For TCRbeta analysis, collaborators shipped samples in one of three forms: frozen whole blood, isolated PBMCs, or DNA extracted from either of those sample types. The germline V gene yields MNHEY for CDR1 and SVGAGI for CDR2. V is pared back by 6 bases and J by 1 base, with 11 bases lying between the germline termini. Including cysteine and phenylalanine, the CDR3 has 14 amino acids. CDR3 DNA only is kept here, 42 bases in frame from base 1. The rearrangement joined TRBV6-5 to TRBJ2-3; matching of 6 bases hints at TRBD2 as the D gene. Input material: peripheral blood. The receptor was derived from a woman of 80 years or more with acute or convalescent COVID-19. The DNA sequence is as follows: TGTGCCAGCAGCCAGGGACTCCGCACAGATACGCAGTATTTT. This translates into CASSQGLRTDTQYF.